What follows are 4 T cell receptor beta chains derived from one specimen sequenced in a study of CD8 T cells in ankylosing spondylitis. For these TCRs, the target antigens are not known. Each CDR3 protein gets one entry after TCRdb re-called the 5' RACE reads with MiXCR. In the table there are some 840,000 distinct CDR3 sequences, 10% to 15% of which are singletons. General observations from the study: Made up of under ten highly homologous variants, a TCR beta motif appeared characteristic of ankylosing spondylitis blood.

The sequenced sample consisted of blood, either unsorted or a sorted T cell fraction (not recorded which). All receptors derive from a male donor with ankylosing spondylitis.

The chain joins TRBV7-2 to TRBJ2-7; D ambiguous. Germline loops: CDR1 SGHTA, CDR2 FQGNSA. The V and J ends lost 5 bases and 4 bases respectively, with 15 bases between them. This CDR3 has 14 residues. The CDR3 sequence is CASSKGSNPYEQYF. Written as DNA, the CDR3 is TGTGCCAGCAGCAAGGGATCCAACCCTTACGAGCAGTACTTC.

This clonotype was detected a few times. The chain employs TRBV12-3 or TRBV12-4 and TRBJ2-5, with D perhaps TRBD2 (5 bases). The CDR3 spans 14 residues. Trimming removed 4 bases from V and 1 base from J, with 10 bases in between. The CDR3 spells CASSSRAVQETQYF. CDR3 sequence (DNA): TGTGCCAGCAGTTCCCGAGCGGTCCAAGAGACCCAGTACTTC.

This clonotype turned up a few times. The chain has TRBV5-6 and TRBJ1-3; D gene unclear. V was clipped by 0 bases and J by 3 bases, with 4 bases between them. The CDR3 consists of 13 residues. The germline gives CDR1 SGHDT, CDR2 YYEEEE. As DNA, the CDR3 is TGTGCCAGCAGCTTGGCCGTTGGAAACACCATATATTTT. Encoded protein: CASSLAVGNTIYF.

Ten or more counts support this clonotype. The genes are TRBV7-2 and TRBJ1-5; D ambiguous. The germline V gene has CDR1 SGHTA and CDR2 FQGNSA. The CDR3 sequence is 14 residues long. Trimming shortened V by 3 bases and J by 3 bases, and 9 bases separated the two germline ends. The CDR3 sequence: CASSFLDANQPQHF. As DNA, the CDR3 is TGTGCCAGCAGCTTCTTGGACGCCAATCAGCCCCAGCATTTT.